This T cell receptor beta chain was sequenced in a study of long-term antiretroviral therapy in people with HIV. Notes on the study in general: The data indicate that diversity increased after ART but remained below transplant donor controls.

Version v3.0 of the immunoSEQ assay ran at survey level. The assay was immunoSEQ multiplex PCR, and TCRdb's table has in-frame clones only and misses some. The sample records just over 35,000 clones, roughly 82% being singletons. In regard to this clone: No antigen is known for it.

Specimen: unsorted PBMCs, collected 0.6 years after starting antiretroviral therapy. The TCR comes from a man aged 18 to 30 with HIV.

DNA for the CDR3: TGTGCCAGCAGCTTAGCTCCGGGACAGAAAGCCTATGGCTACACCTTC. It translates to CASSLAPGQKAYGYTF. V gene TRBV7-9 combines with J gene TRBJ1-2; 7 bases line up with TRBD1. The V gene end was trimmed by 0 bases and the J gene end by 4 bases; junction bases not matched to a gene: 8. Looked up from germline, CDR1 is SEHNR and CDR2 is FQNEAQ (reference sequence). This CDR3 contains 16 residues.